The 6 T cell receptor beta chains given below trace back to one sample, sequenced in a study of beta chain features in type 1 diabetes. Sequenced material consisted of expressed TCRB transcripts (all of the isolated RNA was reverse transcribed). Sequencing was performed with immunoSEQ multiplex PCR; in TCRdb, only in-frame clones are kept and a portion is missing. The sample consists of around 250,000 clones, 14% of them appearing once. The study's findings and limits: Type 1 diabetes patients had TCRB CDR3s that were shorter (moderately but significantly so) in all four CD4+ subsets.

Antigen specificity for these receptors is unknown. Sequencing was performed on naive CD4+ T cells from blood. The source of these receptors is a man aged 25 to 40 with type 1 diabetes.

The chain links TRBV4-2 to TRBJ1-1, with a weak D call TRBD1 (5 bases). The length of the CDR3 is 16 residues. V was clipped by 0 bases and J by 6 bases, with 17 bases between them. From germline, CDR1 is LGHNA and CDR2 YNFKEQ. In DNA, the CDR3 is TGTGCCAGCAGCCAAGATCGATCAGGGTCGGTAGCTGAAGCTTTCTTT. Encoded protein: CASSQDRSGSVAEAFF.

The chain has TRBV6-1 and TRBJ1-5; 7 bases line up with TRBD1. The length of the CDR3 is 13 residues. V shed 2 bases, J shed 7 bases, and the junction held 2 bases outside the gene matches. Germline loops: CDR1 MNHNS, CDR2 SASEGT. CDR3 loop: CASSETGDQPQHF. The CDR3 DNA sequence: TGTGCCAGCAGTGAAACAGGGGACCAGCCCCAGCATTTT.

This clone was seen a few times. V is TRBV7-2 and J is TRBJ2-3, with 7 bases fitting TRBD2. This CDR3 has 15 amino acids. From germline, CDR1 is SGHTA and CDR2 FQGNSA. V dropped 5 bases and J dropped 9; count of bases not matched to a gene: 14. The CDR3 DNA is TGTGCCAGCAGCGCCAGATGGACTAGATCTTCGACGCAGTATTTT. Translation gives CASSARWTRSSTQYF.

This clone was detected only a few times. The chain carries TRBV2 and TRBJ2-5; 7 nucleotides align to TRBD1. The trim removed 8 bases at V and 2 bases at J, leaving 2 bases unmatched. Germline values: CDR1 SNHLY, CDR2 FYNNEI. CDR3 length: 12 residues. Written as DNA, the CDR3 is TGTGCCAGCGCAGGGGGACAAGAGACCCAGTACTTC. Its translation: CASAGGQETQYF. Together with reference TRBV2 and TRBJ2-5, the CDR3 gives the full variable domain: EPEVTQTPSHQVTQMGQEVILRCVPISNHLYFYWYRQILGQKVEFLVSFYNNEISEKSEIFDDQFSVERPDGSNFTLKIRSTKLEDSAMYFCASAGGQETQYFGPGTRLLVL.

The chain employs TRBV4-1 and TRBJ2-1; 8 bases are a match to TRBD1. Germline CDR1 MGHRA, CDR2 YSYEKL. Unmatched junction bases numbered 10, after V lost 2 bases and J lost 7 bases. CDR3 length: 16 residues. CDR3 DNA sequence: TGCGCCAGCAGCCAAATGCAGGGGGCGAATATGAATGAGCAGTTCTTC. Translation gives CASSQMQGANMNEQFF.

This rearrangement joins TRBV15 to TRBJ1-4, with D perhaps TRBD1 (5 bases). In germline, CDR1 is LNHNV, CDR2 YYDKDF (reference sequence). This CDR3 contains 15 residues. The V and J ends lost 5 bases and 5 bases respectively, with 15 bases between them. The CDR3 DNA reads TGTGCCACCAGCGGCGAGACCCGGGGGAATGAAAAACTGTTTTTT. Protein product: CATSGETRGNEKLFF.